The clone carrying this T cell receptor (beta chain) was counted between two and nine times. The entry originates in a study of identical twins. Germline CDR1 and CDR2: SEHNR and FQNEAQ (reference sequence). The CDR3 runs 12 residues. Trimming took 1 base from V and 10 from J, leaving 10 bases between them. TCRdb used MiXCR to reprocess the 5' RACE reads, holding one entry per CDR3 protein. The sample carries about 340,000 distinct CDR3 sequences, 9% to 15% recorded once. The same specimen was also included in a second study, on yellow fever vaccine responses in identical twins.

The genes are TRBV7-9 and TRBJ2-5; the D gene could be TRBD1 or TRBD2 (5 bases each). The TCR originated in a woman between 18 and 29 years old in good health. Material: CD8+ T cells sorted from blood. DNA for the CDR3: TGTGCCAGCAGCTTAGGCTTGGGGGACCAGTACTTC. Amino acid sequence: CASSLGLGDQYF.